One sample yielded the 10 T cell receptor beta chains listed below, sequenced in a study of cytomegalovirus exposure and HLA in healthy donors. It was with 60 Vbeta and 13 Jbeta primers that the PCR ran. Sequencing was performed with immunoSEQ multiplex PCR; in TCRdb, only in-frame clones are kept and a portion is missing. The table records about 99,000 clones, 70% to 80% of them present only once. Sequenced sample: PBMCs. Every receptor here comes from a man aged 40-50 years in good health and CMV-seronegative.

The CDR3 bases are TGTGCCAGCAGCTTAGACAGGACAGCATCCTACGAGCAGTACTTC. Translating gives CASSLDRTASYEQYF. The rearrangement joins TRBV11-2 to TRBJ2-7; possible D gene TRBD1, 6 bases. This CDR3 spans 15 amino acids. Germline V gives CDR1 SGHAT, CDR2 FQNNGV. Trimming shortened V by 0 bases and J by 1 base, and 10 bases separated the two germline ends.

This rearrangement joins TRBV6-6 to TRBJ2-7; 10 bases are a match to TRBD2. The CDR3 spans 15 residues. Trimming at V came to 8 bases and at J to 0 bases, leaving 7 bases not matched to a gene. Looked up from germline, CDR1 is MNHNY and CDR2 is SVGAGI (reference sequence). CDR3: CASRLLAGSSYEQYF. The CDR3 bases are TGTGCCAGCCGACTACTAGCGGGAAGCTCCTACGAGCAGTACTTC.

The chain links TRBV28 to TRBJ1-3, with D hard to call. Germline V gene lookup returns CDR1 MDHEN and CDR2 SYDVKM. Trimming stripped 3 bases from V and 2 bases from J, with 8 bases between. The CDR3 is 14 amino acids. The CDR3 is CASSFAGAGNTIYF. In DNA, the CDR3 is TGTGCCAGCAGTTTCGCGGGTGCTGGAAACACCATATATTTT.

This clone was seen just once. The CDR3 nucleotides are TGTGCCAGCAGCTTATCCAGCGGACCCAGATACAATGAGCAGTTCTTC. It specifies CASSLSSGPRYNEQFF. The chain recombines TRBV7-3 with TRBJ2-1, with D maybe TRBD2 (5 bases). The CDR3 is 16 amino acids. Trimming pared 2 bases from V and 4 bases from J, leaving 15 bases between. Per germline, CDR1 SGHTA and CDR2 FQGTGA. The variable domain in full, with the rest retrieved from reference TRBV7-3 and TRBJ2-1, is GAGVSQTPSNKVTEKGKYVELRCDPISGHTALYWYRQSLGQGPEFLIYFQGTGAADDSGLPNDRFFAVRPEGSVSTLKIQRTERGDSAVYLCASSLSSGPRYNEQFFGPGTRLTVL.

The V and J genes are TRBV30 and TRBJ1-2; weak D call: TRBD1 (6 bases). The CDR3 loop spans 13 amino acids. V lost 4 bases and J lost 8, with 17 bases in between. Germline V lookup: CDR1 GTSNPN, CDR2 SVGIG (reference sequence). This chain's CDR3 is CAWTPQGMGGYTF. CDR3 sequence (DNA): TGTGCCTGGACCCCCCAGGGGATGGGGGGCTACACCTTC.

The chain couples TRBV5-1 to TRBJ1-2, with a weak D call TRBD1 (6 bases). From germline, CDR1 is SGHRS and CDR2 YFSETQ. V gave up 1 base and J gave up 7 bases, with 17 bases separating them. The CDR3 length is 15 residues. CDR3 residues: CASSLMNQGSSGYTF. In nucleotides, the CDR3 is TGCGCCAGCAGCTTGATGAACCAGGGGAGTAGTGGCTACACCTTC.

CDR3 nucleotides: TGCGCCAGCAAGAAGGAGACCCCAACGAACACCGGGGAGCTGTTTTTT. Protein product: CASKKETPTNTGELFF. The chain links TRBV5-1 to TRBJ2-2; no reliable D call. This CDR3 spans 16 amino acids. Germline assignment: CDR1 SGHRS and CDR2 YFSETQ. The V gene lost 6 bases and the J gene lost 0 bases, with 15 bases spanning the gap.

This clone was seen only a few times. The chain combines TRBV4-1 with TRBJ2-1, with 10 bases aligning to TRBD2. V lost 0 bases and J lost 2; bases outside the gene matches: 10. The germline gives CDR1 MGHRA, CDR2 YSYEKL. This CDR3 is 19 amino acids long. Here the CDR3 reads CASSQEKDRLAGAYNEQFF. For the CDR3, the DNA is TGCGCCAGCAGCCAAGAGAAGGATAGGCTAGCGGGAGCCTACAATGAGCAGTTCTTC.

This clone was picked up one time. V and J are TRBV4-1 and TRBJ2-2; tentatively, D is TRBD1 (5 bases). The CDR3 is 15 amino acids. Per the germline V gene, CDR1 is MGHRA and CDR2 is YSYEKL. Trimming took 4 bases from V and 7 from J, leaving 16 bases between them. CDR3 loop: CASSPRAGLDGELFF. The CDR3 nucleotides read TGCGCCAGCAGCCCCCGGGCAGGGTTGGACGGGGAGCTGTTTTTT.

This chain links TRBV6-1 with TRBJ2-7, with 8 positions matching TRBD1. CDR3 size: 13 residues. The ends lost 5 bases at V and 6 bases at J; junction bases unmatched: 6. Germline V gives CDR1 MNHNS, CDR2 SASEGT. The CDR3 region is CASSTGQGGEQYF. The DNA for the CDR3 is TGTGCCAGCAGTACCGGACAGGGAGGCGAGCAGTACTTC.